This is a list of T cell receptor beta chains from one sample in a study of blood T cell repertoires in COVID-19. Clones were read by immunoSEQ multiplex PCR, and TCRdb kept only the in-frame ones, dropping some. Of about 150,000 clones listed, 65% to 80% are singletons. The specimen was PBMCs or T cells enriched from blood (not recorded which). These TCRs come from a woman in her seventies in a cohort exposed to, infected with or recovered from COVID-19 (not recorded which). CDR3s include the opening cysteine and the closing phenylalanine or tryptophan.

15,TRBV20-1,CSASAHGTPNQPQHF
16,TRBV24-1,CATSDFGGVSYNEQFF
14,TRBV30,CAWRLDSYTGELFF
17,TRBV21-1,CASSPRPLTGNPHGYTF
12,TRBV7-3,CASSLLADTQYF
16,TRBV27,CASRPHRLVGAYEQYF
14,TRBV18,CASSPGDRVETQYF
14,TRBV7-9,CASSPQGRLYGYTF
13,TRBV12-3/TRBV12-4,CASSWDLGDEQFF
16,TRBV28,CASSPRAGTEDEKLFF
15,TRBV18,CASSKQGADNSPLHF